These T cell receptor beta chains were read from a single sample in a study of graft-versus-host responses after intestinal transplantation. The data were produced by immunoSEQ multiplex PCR, yet TCRdb's version contains in-frame clones alone and is incomplete. The sample has around 8,400 clones, roughly 70% seen once. The input for sequencing was ileum tissue, taken 494 days after intestinal transplant. These receptors were obtained from a human patient who received an intestinal transplant, so some T cells may come from the graft donor. CDR3s include the opening cysteine and the closing phenylalanine or tryptophan. D genes are given only for firm matches. Only some rows state a clone size, as once, few, many or a class for expanded clones.

cdr3_nt cdr3_aa j_call clone_size d_call v_call
TGTGCCATCAGTGCGTCCACCGAAAAACTGTTTTTT CAISASTEKLFF TRBJ1-4 . . TRBV10-3
TGTGCCAGCTCAACGAACACTGAAGCTTTCTTT CASSTNTEAFF TRBJ1-1 large . TRBV18
TGTGCCAGCAGCTTTGGGACTAGCGGGAGCGGAGAGACCCAGTACTTC CASSFGTSGSGETQYF TRBJ2-5 . TRBD2 TRBV7-2
TGTGCCAGCAGCTTTGACCACTACGAGCAGTACTTC CASSFDHYEQYF TRBJ2-7 . . TRBV7-9
TGCAGCGTTGAAGAGACTAGCGGGAGTAGGAATGAGCAGTTCTTC CSVEETSGSRNEQFF TRBJ2-1 . TRBD2 TRBV29-1
TGTGCCAGCAGGACTGAAAACTCTGGAAACACCATATATTTT CASRTENSGNTIYF TRBJ1-3 . . TRBV6-5
TGTGCCAGCCGAGACGGGGCGGGAGGGTACAATGAGCAGTTCTTC CASRDGAGGYNEQFF TRBJ2-1 few TRBD2 TRBV6-6
TGTGCCAGCAGCCTAAGACTAGCAGCTAGCACAGATACGCAGTATTTT CASSLRLAASTDTQYF TRBJ2-3 . TRBD2 TRBV7-3
TGCGCCAGCAGCCAAGATTTTCTAGCGGCCGTAGCCAAAAACATTCAGTACTTC CASSQDFLAAVAKNIQYF TRBJ2-4 few TRBD2 TRBV4-1
TGTGCCAGCAGCGTAAACAGGGGGAACACCGGGGAGCTGTTTTTT CASSVNRGNTGELFF TRBJ2-2 . TRBD1 TRBV9
TGCAGCGTTGAATTCCGCGGACTAGCGAGACTCCACAATGAGCAGTTCTTC CSVEFRGLARLHNEQFF TRBJ2-1 . TRBD2 TRBV29-1
TGTGCCAGCTTAGGGCTAGCGGGAGTAGAAACCGGGGAGCTGTTTTTT CASLGLAGVETGELFF TRBJ2-2 . TRBD2 TRBV5-5
TGTGCCAGCAGCTTAGCAGGGGTTGGCTCCTACGAGCAGTACTTC CASSLAGVGSYEQYF TRBJ2-7 once . TRBV5-6
TGTGCCAGCGCCCGGGGGGTCGGGGGGTCCTACGAGCAGTACTTC CASARGVGGSYEQYF TRBJ2-7 . TRBD2 TRBV9
TGTGCCAGCAGCTTAACAGGACCTAGGATAGAGACCCAGTACTTC CASSLTGPRIETQYF TRBJ2-5 . . TRBV7-9
TGTGCCAGCAGCCTGCGTAGGAGTGGGGGGTACGAGCAGTACTTC CASSLRRSGGYEQYF TRBJ2-7 . . TRBV7-2
TGTGCCAGCAGTTACTTAGCGGGGGGGCGTAATGAGCAGTTCTTC CASSYLAGGRNEQFF TRBJ2-1 few TRBD2 TRBV6-6
TGTGCCAGCAGCTTAGGATCCGGGAGCGGGATTGAGCAGTTCTTC CASSLGSGSGIEQFF TRBJ2-1 . TRBD2 TRBV7-9
TGTGCCAGCAGTGGACAGGGTGGGGCCAACGTCCTGACTTTC CASSGQGGANVLTF TRBJ2-6 once TRBD1 TRBV6-6
TGTGCCAGCAGTCGCTCAACTAATGAAAAACTGTTTTTT CASSRSTNEKLFF TRBJ1-4 . . TRBV19
TGCGCCAGCAGCAAGGGACTCCAAGAGACCCAGTACTTC CASSKGLQETQYF TRBJ2-5 . . TRBV5-1
TGCGCCAGCAGCTCGGGACAGGCTCGGCAGCCCCAGCATTTT CASSSGQARQPQHF TRBJ1-5 medium-sized TRBD1 TRBV5-1
TGTGCCAGCAGTTATGGAGCGGGAGTCGGGGAGACCCAGTACTTC CASSYGAGVGETQYF TRBJ2-5 . TRBD2 TRBV6-5
TGCAGCGTCCACATGGACGGTGGAAACACCATATATTTT CSVHMDGGNTIYF TRBJ1-3 few . TRBV29-1
TGTGCCAGCAGGAAGGGGGGCGGTGAGACCCAGTACTTC CASRKGGGETQYF TRBJ2-5 . . TRBV11-1
TGTGCCAGCAGCGCCTCACGTGGTGGCTACACCTTC CASSASRGGYTF TRBJ1-2 . . TRBV7-9
TGTGCCATCAGTGGGGGGGCGGATCAGCCCCAGCATTTT CAISGGADQPQHF TRBJ1-5 . . TRBV10-3
TGTGCCAGCAGCGAAGGGGGCTCGAACACTGAAGCTTTCTTT CASSEGGSNTEAFF TRBJ1-1 . TRBD1 TRBV9
TGTGCCAGCAGCCGAACTGTCCTAAATGAGCAGTTCTTC CASSRTVLNEQFF TRBJ2-1 . . TRBV6-5
TGTGCCAGCAGTTACTCGGACAGGGGCGCTGAAGCTTTCTTT CASSYSDRGAEAFF TRBJ1-1 few TRBD1 TRBV6-5
TGTGCTAGTGGTTTGGGGGTATTGAGCGGGAGCGCGACAGATACGCAGTATTTT CASGLGVLSGSATDTQYF TRBJ2-3 . TRBD2 TRBV12-5
TGTGCCAGCAGCTTGGGACAGCCGAACTCTGGAAACACCATATATTTT CASSLGQPNSGNTIYF TRBJ1-3 medium-sized TRBD1 TRBV7-9
TGTGCCAGCAGGCCGGCGCTGGGGACAGATACGCAGTATTTT CASRPALGTDTQYF TRBJ2-3 . . TRBV2
TGCGCCAGCAGCTTGGAGGGGCTAGGGGGGTACAATGAGCAGTTCTTC CASSLEGLGGYNEQFF TRBJ2-1 few . TRBV5-1
TGTGCCAGCTCACAACACGCGACGGAAGGCTACACCTTC CASSQHATEGYTF TRBJ1-2 . . TRBV18
TGTGCCACTACTACCCGGGGACAGGTGGGAACTGAAGCTTTCTTT CATTTRGQVGTEAFF TRBJ1-1 few TRBD1 TRBV19
TGTGCCAGTAGTATGTCACAGGGAAACCCGCCCCAGCATTTT CASSMSQGNPPQHF TRBJ1-5 . . TRBV19
TGCGCCAGCAGTCCCGGGACTATAGGGAATGAGCAGTTCTTC CASSPGTIGNEQFF TRBJ2-1 . TRBD2 TRBV5-1
TGTGCCACCAGCGAAGACCAGCGGGGAGTTTACAATGAGCAGTTCTTC CATSEDQRGVYNEQFF TRBJ2-1 few TRBD2 TRBV15
TGTGCCAGCAGCCAAAGACAGGTGGATGGAAACACCATATATTTT CASSQRQVDGNTIYF TRBJ1-3 once . TRBV6-1
TGTGCCAGCAGTTTAGACGGGTTGGATACGCAGTATTTT CASSLDGLDTQYF TRBJ2-3 . . TRBV28
TGTGCCAGCAGGGGGGGGGTGGGCGCTGAAGCTTTCTTT CASRGGVGAEAFF TRBJ1-1 few . TRBV7-8
TGTGCCAGCAGCTTACAACACCACCAAGGCACTGAAGCTTTCTTT CASSLQHHQGTEAFF TRBJ1-1 . . TRBV7-8
TGTGCCAGCAGTTACCTGGGACAGCCAAATTCACCCCTCCACTTT CASSYLGQPNSPLHF TRBJ1-6 . TRBD1 TRBV6-6
TGTGCCAGCAGTTACGACAGAACCTATGGCTACACCTTC CASSYDRTYGYTF TRBJ1-2 . . TRBV6-5